The clone carrying this T cell receptor beta chain appeared many times. Its target is not known. V lost 1 base and J 4 bases, leaving 11 bases between the germline ends. This CDR3 region has 15 residues. The germline CDR1 and CDR2 sequences are MNHEY and SMNVEV (reference sequence). TCRdb reprocessed the 5' RACE reads via MiXCR and lists one record per CDR3 protein. The table shows approximately 620,000 distinct CDR3 sequences, with about 9.4% occurring only once. These data originate in a study of identical twins. Points from the study as a whole: It was cross-sectional statistical analysis, not following the same donors, that the conclusions relied on.

The same data also contributed to another study, on yellow fever vaccine responses in identical twins.

The source material was PBMCs. This TCR was recovered from a woman aged 18-29 years in good health. The chain combines TRBV27 with TRBJ1-5; no clear D. This CDR3 is CASSLLAGPNQPQHF. The CDR3 DNA reads as TGTGCCAGCAGTTTATTGGCAGGCCCTAATCAGCCCCAGCATTTT.